This T cell receptor (beta chain) appears in the sequencing data of a study of type 1 regulatory T cells. Across the study: T-allo10 is an in vitro-generated, Tr1-enriched CD4 T cell product specific for alloantigen. Study findings and constraints: Compared with non-type 1 regulatory T cells, type 1 regulatory T cells showed a more restricted TCR repertoire.

This clonotype has ten or more counts. The target antigen is unknown. Via MiXCR, TCRdb re-called the reads, giving one row per CDR3 protein. The sample holds approximately 43,000 distinct CDR3 sequences; 10% to 15% are singletons and the top ten take 8% to 10%. The CDR3 has 14 residues. V lost 5 bases and J 0 bases, leaving 8 bases between the germline ends. Germline V lookup: CDR1 SGHTA, CDR2 FQGNSA. The sequenced sample consisted of cultured non-Tr1 T cells, either the whole culture or a sorted T cell fraction (not recorded which). This sequence originates from a human donor in good health. This chain connects TRBV7-2 to TRBJ1-3; D gene unclear. The CDR3 coding sequence is TGTGCCAGCAGCCCTGGGCCCTCTGGAAACACCATATATTTT. It codes for CASSPGPSGNTIYF. The full variable domain, in which reference TRBV7-2 and TRBJ1-3 provide the parts outside the CDR3, is GAGVSQSPSNKVTEKGKDVELRCDPISGHTALYWYRQSLGQGLEFLIYFQGNSAPDKSGLPSDRFSAERTGGSVSTLTIQRTQQEDSAVYLCASSPGPSGNTIYFGEGSWLTVV.